The rows below give T cell receptor beta chains drawn from one sample of a study of technical replicates of blood from several donors. Using immunoSEQ multiplex PCR, the repertoire was profiled, and TCRdb retains in-frame clones only, with some absent. The sample holds 70,000 to 85,000 clones, almost 98% seen once. Sequencing input: T cells isolated from PBMCs. The receptors stem from a human donor in good health. Each CDR3 is given with its conserved first and last residue. The order of the fields is V gene, J gene, clone size, D gene, CDR3 protein. D genes are given only for firm matches. Clone size appears in some rows only: once, few, many, or a class for an expanded clone.

v_gene: TRBV27
j_gene: TRBJ2-6
abundance: -
d_gene: TRBD1
CDR3aa: CASSSGTGSAGANVLTF

v_gene: TRBV2
j_gene: TRBJ2-7
abundance: -
d_gene: TRBD2
CDR3aa: CASSDELAGAESYEQYF

v_gene: TRBV5-1
j_gene: TRBJ1-4
abundance: -
d_gene: -
CDR3aa: CASSPWGGTNEKLFF

v_gene: TRBV7-9
j_gene: TRBJ2-5
abundance: -
d_gene: -
CDR3aa: CASSGDRVLRETQYF

v_gene: TRBV28
j_gene: TRBJ2-1
abundance: -
d_gene: -
CDR3aa: CASTITISSYNEQFF

v_gene: TRBV30
j_gene: TRBJ2-3
abundance: -
d_gene: TRBD1
CDR3aa: CAWRAAGTGGAGTQYF

v_gene: TRBV5-1
j_gene: TRBJ1-1
abundance: -
d_gene: TRBD1
CDR3aa: CASSRRGDRGPLATEAFF

v_gene: TRBV7-3
j_gene: TRBJ1-1
abundance: once
d_gene: -
CDR3aa: CASSQGTYTEAFF

v_gene: TRBV2
j_gene: TRBJ2-7
abundance: -
d_gene: -
CDR3aa: CASSPDRYEQYF

v_gene: TRBV29-1
j_gene: TRBJ1-1
abundance: -
d_gene: TRBD1
CDR3aa: CSVRGQGATEAFF

v_gene: TRBV5-4
j_gene: TRBJ2-7
abundance: -
d_gene: TRBD2
CDR3aa: CASSSGLAGLEQYF

v_gene: TRBV9
j_gene: TRBJ2-7
abundance: once
d_gene: TRBD1
CDR3aa: CASSATGGSYEQYF

v_gene: TRBV2
j_gene: TRBJ2-1
abundance: -
d_gene: TRBD2
CDR3aa: CASSPGLGHNEQFF

v_gene: TRBV15
j_gene: TRBJ1-1
abundance: -
d_gene: -
CDR3aa: CAAGGVNTEAFF

v_gene: TRBV10-2
j_gene: TRBJ1-2
abundance: -
d_gene: -
CDR3aa: CASSTGNGYTF

v_gene: TRBV15
j_gene: TRBJ1-4
abundance: -
d_gene: -
CDR3aa: CATSRKGNEKLFF

v_gene: TRBV5-4
j_gene: TRBJ2-7
abundance: once
d_gene: -
CDR3aa: CASSLVQRGGKQYF

v_gene: TRBV4-1
j_gene: TRBJ2-1
abundance: -
d_gene: -
CDR3aa: CASSQDNYNEQFF

v_gene: TRBV7-6
j_gene: TRBJ2-1
abundance: -
d_gene: TRBD2
CDR3aa: CASSLYIGGAPDEQFF

v_gene: TRBV13
j_gene: TRBJ1-1
abundance: -
d_gene: -
CDR3aa: CASSLGLGRARGTEAFF

v_gene: TRBV2
j_gene: TRBJ1-5
abundance: -
d_gene: -
CDR3aa: CASSLWQNNQPQHF

v_gene: TRBV5-1
j_gene: TRBJ2-1
abundance: -
d_gene: TRBD1
CDR3aa: CASSLRQGLGEQFF

v_gene: TRBV5-1
j_gene: TRBJ2-2
abundance: -
d_gene: -
CDR3aa: CASRSESGFTGELFF

v_gene: TRBV28
j_gene: TRBJ1-5
abundance: -
d_gene: -
CDR3aa: CASSFRIQGQPQHF

v_gene: TRBV2
j_gene: TRBJ2-5
abundance: -
d_gene: -
CDR3aa: CASSESGAETQYF

v_gene: TRBV7-3
j_gene: TRBJ1-2
abundance: -
d_gene: -
CDR3aa: CASSLRPGDPIYGYTF

v_gene: TRBV2
j_gene: TRBJ1-5
abundance: -
d_gene: -
CDR3aa: CASSSGVYSNQPQHF

v_gene: TRBV19
j_gene: TRBJ1-1
abundance: -
d_gene: -
CDR3aa: CASSPQGILNTEAFF

v_gene: TRBV4-1
j_gene: TRBJ1-1
abundance: -
d_gene: TRBD1
CDR3aa: CASSLGTGGPEAFF

v_gene: TRBV2
j_gene: TRBJ1-1
abundance: -
d_gene: -
CDR3aa: CASSEQTRPEAFF

v_gene: TRBV25-1
j_gene: TRBJ1-1
abundance: -
d_gene: -
CDR3aa: CASSLFSDTEAFF

v_gene: TRBV19
j_gene: TRBJ2-7
abundance: once
d_gene: -
CDR3aa: CASSMVSPGVGEQYF

v_gene: TRBV15
j_gene: TRBJ1-4
abundance: -
d_gene: TRBD1
CDR3aa: CATSRTTGVANEKLFF

v_gene: TRBV30
j_gene: TRBJ2-7
abundance: -
d_gene: TRBD1
CDR3aa: CAWTGQGLSYEQYF

v_gene: TRBV5-1
j_gene: TRBJ2-1
abundance: -
d_gene: -
CDR3aa: CASSLPTNNEQFF

v_gene: TRBV5-1
j_gene: TRBJ1-1
abundance: -
d_gene: -
CDR3aa: CASSLGRGNTEAFF

v_gene: TRBV5-1
j_gene: TRBJ2-1
abundance: -
d_gene: TRBD2
CDR3aa: CASSTTSGGTNEQFF

v_gene: TRBV10-2
j_gene: TRBJ2-1
abundance: -
d_gene: TRBD2
CDR3aa: CASSDTSGGDNEQFF

v_gene: TRBV5-1
j_gene: TRBJ2-5
abundance: -
d_gene: -
CDR3aa: CASRGGGETQYF

v_gene: TRBV5-1
j_gene: TRBJ2-7
abundance: -
d_gene: -
CDR3aa: CASSFNSEQYF

v_gene: TRBV9
j_gene: TRBJ2-2
abundance: -
d_gene: TRBD2
CDR3aa: CASSVGLAGRANTGELFF

v_gene: TRBV9
j_gene: TRBJ2-5
abundance: -
d_gene: TRBD2
CDR3aa: CASSVGGGTGQWETQYF

v_gene: TRBV11-2
j_gene: TRBJ2-5
abundance: -
d_gene: -
CDR3aa: CASSLDRRETQYF

v_gene: TRBV18
j_gene: TRBJ1-2
abundance: -
d_gene: TRBD1
CDR3aa: CASSPRSVTGVYGYTF

v_gene: TRBV2
j_gene: TRBJ2-2
abundance: -
d_gene: -
CDR3aa: CASRQQGSNTGELFF

v_gene: TRBV6-5
j_gene: TRBJ2-7
abundance: few
d_gene: TRBD1
CDR3aa: CASRKGQGYEQYF

v_gene: TRBV7-3
j_gene: TRBJ1-2
abundance: -
d_gene: -
CDR3aa: CASSLYARGLDYGYTF

v_gene: TRBV10-3
j_gene: TRBJ1-5
abundance: -
d_gene: -
CDR3aa: CAISEETGGYQPQHF

v_gene: TRBV11-2
j_gene: TRBJ2-2
abundance: -
d_gene: -
CDR3aa: CAIGQTSLRGELFF

v_gene: TRBV18
j_gene: TRBJ2-1
abundance: -
d_gene: TRBD2
CDR3aa: CASSPEASGGPTNEQFF

v_gene: TRBV7-6
j_gene: TRBJ2-7
abundance: -
d_gene: -
CDR3aa: CASSLGSGDLRDYEQYF

v_gene: TRBV14
j_gene: TRBJ2-3
abundance: once
d_gene: TRBD1
CDR3aa: CASSPRTRQGGWADTQYF

v_gene: TRBV19
j_gene: TRBJ1-5
abundance: -
d_gene: -
CDR3aa: CASTQVSHGQPQHF

v_gene: TRBV19
j_gene: TRBJ1-5
abundance: -
d_gene: TRBD1
CDR3aa: CASSNRQTGAIGSTQHF

v_gene: TRBV7-9
j_gene: TRBJ2-5
abundance: -
d_gene: -
CDR3aa: CASSLVREFSYF

v_gene: TRBV5-5
j_gene: TRBJ1-5
abundance: -
d_gene: -
CDR3aa: CASRLHPSGQPQHF

v_gene: TRBV4-2
j_gene: TRBJ2-1
abundance: -
d_gene: -
CDR3aa: CASCEEAKSSHEQFF

v_gene: TRBV27
j_gene: TRBJ2-3
abundance: -
d_gene: TRBD2
CDR3aa: CASSPLAGERTDTQYF

v_gene: TRBV28
j_gene: TRBJ2-1
abundance: -
d_gene: -
CDR3aa: CASKASEEREEQFF